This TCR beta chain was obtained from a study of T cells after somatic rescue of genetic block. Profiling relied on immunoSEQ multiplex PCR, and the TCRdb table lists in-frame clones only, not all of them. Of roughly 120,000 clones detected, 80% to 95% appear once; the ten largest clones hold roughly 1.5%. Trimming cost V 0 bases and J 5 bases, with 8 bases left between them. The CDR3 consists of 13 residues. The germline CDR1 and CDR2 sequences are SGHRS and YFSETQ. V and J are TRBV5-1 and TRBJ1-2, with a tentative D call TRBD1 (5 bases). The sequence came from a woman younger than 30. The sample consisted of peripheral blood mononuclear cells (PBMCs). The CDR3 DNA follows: TGCGCCAGCAGCTTGGTTCAGGGTTATGGCTACACCTTC. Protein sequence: CASSLVQGYGYTF.